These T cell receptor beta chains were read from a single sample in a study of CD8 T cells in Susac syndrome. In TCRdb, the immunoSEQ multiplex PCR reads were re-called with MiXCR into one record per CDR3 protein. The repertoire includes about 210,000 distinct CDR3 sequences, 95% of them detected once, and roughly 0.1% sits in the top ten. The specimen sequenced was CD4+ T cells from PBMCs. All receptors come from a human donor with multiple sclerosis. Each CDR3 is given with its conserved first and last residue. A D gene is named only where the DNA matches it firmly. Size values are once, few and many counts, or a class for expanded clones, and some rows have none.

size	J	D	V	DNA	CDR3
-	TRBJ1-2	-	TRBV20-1	TGCAGTGCTAGAGATGGCGCTAAAGGTGGCTACACCTTC	CSARDGAKGGYTF
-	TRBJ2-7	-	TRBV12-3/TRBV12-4	TGTGCCAGCAGTTTCTCCCCCGTGGGGGAGCAGTACTTC	CASSFSPVGEQYF
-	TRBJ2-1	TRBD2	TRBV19	TGTGCCAGTAGTACCCGAGGGAGACAGCTGACTAGCGGGAGGGAGCAGTTCTTC	CASSTRGRQLTSGREQFF
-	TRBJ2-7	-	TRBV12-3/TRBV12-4	TGTGCCAGCAGTTTACATGGCTACGAGCAGTACTTC	CASSLHGYEQYF
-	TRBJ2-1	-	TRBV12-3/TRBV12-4	TGTGCCAGCAGTTTAGAACCTTTTGAGCAGTTCTTC	CASSLEPFEQFF
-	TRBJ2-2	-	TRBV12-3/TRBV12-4	TGTGCCAGCCGTGAGAGGGGAGCGAACACCGGGGAGCTGTTTTTT	CASRERGANTGELFF
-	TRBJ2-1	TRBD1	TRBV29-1	TGCAGCGTTACAGGGGGACGGGTTTACAATGAGCAGTTCTTC	CSVTGGRVYNEQFF
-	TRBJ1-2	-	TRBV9	TGTGCCAGCAGCGACAGAGGGATTGGCTACACCTTC	CASSDRGIGYTF
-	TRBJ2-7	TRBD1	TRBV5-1	TGCGCCAGCAGCTTGGATACAGGGGGCTCGCCTTACGAGCAGTACTTC	CASSLDTGGSPYEQYF
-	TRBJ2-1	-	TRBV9	TGTGCCAGCAGCGTAGCAGGCGGAAGCTCCTACAATGAGCAGTTCTTC	CASSVAGGSSYNEQFF
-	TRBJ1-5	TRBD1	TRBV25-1	TGTGCCAGCAGTGGTCCAGGGGGCATTCAGCCCCAGCATTTT	CASSGPGGIQPQHF
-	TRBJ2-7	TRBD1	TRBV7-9	TGTGCCAGCAGCTTAAGACAGGGGAACTCCTACGAGCAGTACTTC	CASSLRQGNSYEQYF
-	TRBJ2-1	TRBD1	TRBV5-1	TGCGCCAGCAGCCCGGCAGCCGGGACAGAATACAATGAGCAGTTCTTC	CASSPAAGTEYNEQFF
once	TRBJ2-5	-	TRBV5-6	TGTGCCAGCAGCTTGTCACCTAGGGGGGTAGAGACCCAGTACTTC	CASSLSPRGVETQYF
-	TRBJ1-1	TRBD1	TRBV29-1	TGCAGCGTTTGGGACAGGGGGAACACTGAAGCTTTCTTT	CSVWDRGNTEAFF
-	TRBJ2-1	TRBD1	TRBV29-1	TGCAGCGCACCGAGACAGGGTCTGGACTACAATGAGCAGTTCTTC	CSAPRQGLDYNEQFF
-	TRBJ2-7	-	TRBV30	TGTGCCTGGAGTAAAGGGGTCCTCTACGAGCAGTACTTC	CAWSKGVLYEQYF
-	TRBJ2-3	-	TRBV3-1	TGTGCCAGCAGCCAAGCGGGAGTCTTGATAGATACGCAGTATTTT	CASSQAGVLIDTQYF
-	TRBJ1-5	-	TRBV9	TGTGCCAGCAGCGTAGAGGCCAGCGGACAGCCCCAGCATTTT	CASSVEASGQPQHF
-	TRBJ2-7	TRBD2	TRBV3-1	TGTGCCAGCAGCCAAGTAATTAGCGGGAACTACGAGCAGTACTTC	CASSQVISGNYEQYF
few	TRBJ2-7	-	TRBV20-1	TGCAGTGCATGCCGGGACTCCTACGAGCAGTACTTC	CSACRDSYEQYF
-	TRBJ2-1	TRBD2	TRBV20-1	TGCAGTGCTAGAGATATTGCGGGAGTTTTCTATGAGCAGTTCTTC	CSARDIAGVFYEQFF
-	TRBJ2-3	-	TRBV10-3	TGTGCCATCAGCCCTACTGTATCCACGCAGTATTTT	CAISPTVSTQYF
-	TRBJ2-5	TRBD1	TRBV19	TGTGCCAGTAGTATGGGGACAGCGCGTAAAGAGACCCAGTACTTC	CASSMGTARKETQYF
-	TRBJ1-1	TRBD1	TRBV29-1	TGCAGCGCTGACAGGGACACTGAAGCTTTCTTT	CSADRDTEAFF
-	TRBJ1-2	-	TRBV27	TGTGCCAGCAGTAGATCTCGGGACTATGGCTACACCTTC	CASSRSRDYGYTF
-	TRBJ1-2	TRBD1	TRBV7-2	TGTGCCAGCAGCTATGACAGGGTCGGAGGCTACACCTTC	CASSYDRVGGYTF
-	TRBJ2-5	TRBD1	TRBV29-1	TGCAGCGTTCGGACAGGGAATAACCAAGAGACCCAGTACTTC	CSVRTGNNQETQYF
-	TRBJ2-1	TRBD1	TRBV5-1	TGCGCCAGCAGCTCCCCCGGGACAGGGACATACAATGAGCAGTTCTTC	CASSSPGTGTYNEQFF
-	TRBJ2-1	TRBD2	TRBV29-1	TGCAGCGTTGTGCTAGCGGGGGGGCGGCAGTTCTTC	CSVVLAGGRQFF
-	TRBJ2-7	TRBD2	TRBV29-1	TGCAGCGTGGGCATACTAGCGGAGTTCTACGAGCAGTACTTC	CSVGILAEFYEQYF
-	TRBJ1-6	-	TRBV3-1	TGTGCCAGCAGCCAAGAACGGGCTTATAATTCACCCCTCCACTTT	CASSQERAYNSPLHF
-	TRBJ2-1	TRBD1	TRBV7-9	TGTGCCAGCAGCTTAGTTGGACAGGGGATACATGAGCAGTTCTTC	CASSLVGQGIHEQFF
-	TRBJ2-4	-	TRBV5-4	TGTGCCAGCAGCTTGGCCCAGCAGGGGAGAAACATTCAGTACTTC	CASSLAQQGRNIQYF
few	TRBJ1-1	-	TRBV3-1	TGTGCCAGCAGTCCGGTTGGCACTGAAGCTTTCTTT	CASSPVGTEAFF
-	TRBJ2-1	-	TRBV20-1	TGCAGTGCTAGAGTTGTGAGTTCCTACAATGAGCAGTTCTTC	CSARVVSSYNEQFF
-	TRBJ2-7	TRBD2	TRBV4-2	TGTGCCAGCAGCCAACTGACTAGCGGGAGGGCCGAGCAGTACTTC	CASSQLTSGRAEQYF
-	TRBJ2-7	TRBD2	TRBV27	TGTGCCAGCAGATCGAGCGGGAGTGGCGAGCAGTACTTC	CASRSSGSGEQYF
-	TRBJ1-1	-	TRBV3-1	TGTGCCAGCAGCCAAGTGGTCACCACTGAAGCTTTCTTT	CASSQVVTTEAFF
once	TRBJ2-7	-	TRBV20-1	TGCAGTGCTGAACATTCAGGAACCCTTTCCTACGAGCAGTACTTC	CSAEHSGTLSYEQYF
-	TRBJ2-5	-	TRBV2	TGTGCCAGCCACCGAGGGGCCCAAGAGACCCAGTACTTC	CASHRGAQETQYF
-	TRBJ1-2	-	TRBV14	TGTGCCAGCAGGGGGCCTGAGAACTATGGCTACACCTTC	CASRGPENYGYTF
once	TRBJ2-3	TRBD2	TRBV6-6	TGTGCCAGCAGCCGACTAGCGGGAGGCACAGATACGCAGTATTTT	CASSRLAGGTDTQYF
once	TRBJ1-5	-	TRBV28	TGTGCCAGCAGACTTGGGCCAGATGGAAATCAGCCCCAGCATTTT	CASRLGPDGNQPQHF
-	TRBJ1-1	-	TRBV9	TGTGCCAGCAGCGCGACCCAGCAAGGGGCGGGCACTGAAGCTTTCTTT	CASSATQQGAGTEAFF
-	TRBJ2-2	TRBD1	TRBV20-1	TGCAGTGCTAGAGGGGTAGAGGACAGGGGGTCCACCGGGGAGCTGTTTTTT	CSARGVEDRGSTGELFF
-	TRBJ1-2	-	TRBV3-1	TGTGCCAGCAGCCAAGATACAGGCAACTATGGCTACACCTTC	CASSQDTGNYGYTF
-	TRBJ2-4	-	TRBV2	TGTGCCACCAATCTAATTCCCAAAAACATTCAGTACTTC	CATNLIPKNIQYF
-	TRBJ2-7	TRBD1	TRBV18	TGTGCCAGCTCACCAGTGGGACAGGGTCGCGACGAGCAGTACTTC	CASSPVGQGRDEQYF
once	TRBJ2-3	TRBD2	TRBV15	TGTGCCACCAGCATCGGGCTGCGGGGGACTAGCACAGATACGCAGTATTTT	CATSIGLRGTSTDTQYF
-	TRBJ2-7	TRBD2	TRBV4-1	TGCGCCAGCAGCGGGGCTAGCGGCTACCAGCAGTACTTC	CASSGASGYQQYF
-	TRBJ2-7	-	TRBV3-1	TGTGCCAGCAGCCATCTCGGCCCCTACGAGCAGTACTTC	CASSHLGPYEQYF
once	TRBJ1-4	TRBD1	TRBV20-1	TGCAGTGCTAAGACGGGACAGTCATATGAAAAACTGTTTTTT	CSAKTGQSYEKLFF
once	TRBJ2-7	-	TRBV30	TGTGCCGGTGGTACAGCAGAGCAGTACTTC	CAGGTAEQYF
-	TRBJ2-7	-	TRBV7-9	TGTGCCAGCAGCTTAGGGGACTTGAGGTACGAGCAGTACTTC	CASSLGDLRYEQYF
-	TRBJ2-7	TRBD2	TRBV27	TGTGCCAGCAGTTTAACTAGCGGGGGGGTCTACGAGCAGTACTTC	CASSLTSGGVYEQYF
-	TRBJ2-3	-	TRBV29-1	TGCAGCGCCGTGTTACGGCAGGGGACAGATACGCAGTATTTT	CSAVLRQGTDTQYF
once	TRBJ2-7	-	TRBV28	TGTGCCAGCAGTTCCCCGCGGCGTAGCGGGACAGGGTCCTACGAGCAGTACTTC	CASSSPRRSGTGSYEQYF
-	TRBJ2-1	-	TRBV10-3	TGTGCCATCAGTGAGTCGCGGAATGAGCAGTTCTTC	CAISESRNEQFF
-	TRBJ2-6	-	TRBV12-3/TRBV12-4	TGTGCCAGCAGTCGACCCGGGACCTGGAGCTCTGGGGCCAACGTCCTGACTTTC	CASSRPGTWSSGANVLTF